These 20 T cell receptor beta chains share one sample of origin, sequenced in a study of T-cell reconstitution after alpha-beta-depleted transplantation in children. Unique molecular identifiers were built into the TCRbeta library. Via MiXCR, TCRdb re-called the PCR reads, giving one row per CDR3 protein. The sample carries 530,000 or so distinct CDR3 sequences, 25% to 30% recorded once. The sequences come from PBMCs, collected before TCRalphabeta/CD19-depleted stem cell transplant. All receptors come from a boy younger than two with Wiskott-Aldrich syndrome, due to receive a stem cell transplant.

This chain uses TRBV5-1 with TRBJ2-1; TRBD1 matches 9 bases. The V gene's germline CDR1 is SGHRS and CDR2 YFSETQ. The CDR3 spans 15 residues. V lost 2 bases to trimming and J lost 3 bases; unmatched junction nucleotides: 3. The CDR3 here is CASSLQGAFYNEQFF. The CDR3 coding sequence is TGCGCCAGCAGCTTACAGGGGGCCTTCTACAATGAGCAGTTCTTC.

The sample holds a few counts of this clonotype. V usage is TRBV5-5 and J usage is TRBJ2-5; 9 bases fit TRBD2. Trimming at V came to 3 bases and at J to 3 bases, leaving 9 bases not matched to a gene. This CDR3 comprises 16 residues. Per germline, CDR1 SGHKS and CDR2 YYEKEE (reference sequence). The CDR3 coding sequence is TGTGCCAGCAGCTGGCCCGGGACTAGCTGGAAAGAGACCCAGTACTTC. Protein product: CASSWPGTSWKETQYF.

The chain combines TRBV12-3 or TRBV12-4 with TRBJ2-7; D remains unclear. The CDR3 extends over 13 amino acids. V was trimmed by 6 bases and J by 2 bases, leaving 11 bases between them. The CDR3 loop reads CASSQHGPYEQYF. CDR3 nucleotide sequence: TGTGCCAGCAGCCAACATGGACCCTACGAGCAGTACTTC.

V gene TRBV10-1 combines with J gene TRBJ2-7; 7 bases are shared with TRBD2. This CDR3 contains 13 residues. Trimming took 10 bases from V and 5 from J; bases not matched to a gene: 11. The germline CDR1 and CDR2 sequences are WNHNN and SYGVQD (reference sequence). For the CDR3, the DNA is TGCGCCAACTCTAGCGGAACAACTAACGAGCAGTACTTC. This gives the protein CANSSGTTNEQYF.

This clonotype came up once. Here the CDR3 reads CASSLGAADAFGTQYF. The DNA for the CDR3 is TGCGCCAGCAGCTTGGGGGCAGCGGACGCGTTCGGTACGCAGTATTTT. The chain employs TRBV5-1 and TRBJ2-3; a weak D match, TRBD2 (5 bases). The CDR3 has 16 residues. Germline lookup yields CDR1 SGHRS and CDR2 YFSETQ. V was pared by 0 bases and J by 8 bases, with 19 bases between.

V is TRBV7-9 and J is TRBJ2-1; weak D call: TRBD1 (5 bases). CDR1 SEHNR and CDR2 FQNEAQ come from the germline V gene (reference sequence). The CDR3 spans 12 residues. Trimming shortened V by 3 bases and J by 9 bases, and 9 bases separated the two germline ends. The CDR3 loop reads CASSFKTVEQFF. The CDR3 nucleotides read TGTGCCAGCAGCTTCAAGACAGTTGAGCAGTTCTTC.

This clonotype was found a few times. The chain is built from TRBV27 and TRBJ2-1; no definite D call. V lost 2 bases, J lost 10 bases, and 15 bases lay in between. The CDR3 consists of 14 residues. Germline CDR1 MNHEY, CDR2 SMNVEV (reference sequence). The CDR3 is CASSLRYDGPEQFF. The CDR3 DNA is TGTGCCAGCAGTTTAAGGTACGACGGGCCCGAGCAGTTCTTC.

The chain joins TRBV7-2 to TRBJ1-1; D is unclear. The germline V and J ends were trimmed by 3 bases and 1 base, with 9 bases remaining between them. This CDR3 contains 14 residues. The germline V gene has CDR1 SGHTA and CDR2 FQGNSA. The CDR3 DNA reads TGTGCCAGCAGCTTCGCGGCAGGGAACACTGAAGCTTTCTTT. Its translation is CASSFAAGNTEAFF. Together with reference TRBV7-2 and TRBJ1-1, the CDR3 gives the full variable domain: GAGVSQSPSNKVTEKGKDVELRCDPISGHTALYWYRQSLGQGLEFLIYFQGNSAPDKSGLPSDRFSAERTGGSVSTLTIQRTQQEDSAVYLCASSFAAGNTEAFFGQGTRLTVV.

This clonotype was found a few times. The chain couples TRBV5-1 to TRBJ2-1; the D is unclear. There are 11 residues in the CDR3. CDR1 and CDR2 from the germline V gene are SGHRS and YFSETQ. Trimming took off 4 bases at V and 8 bases at J, with 7 bases between the two ends. In DNA, the CDR3 is TGCGCCAGCAGCGACGTCTATGAGCAGTTCTTC. Its translation is CASSDVYEQFF. The variable domain in full, with the rest retrieved from reference TRBV5-1 and TRBJ2-1, is KAGVTQTPRYLIKTRGQQVTLSCSPISGHRSVSWYQQTPGQGLQFLFEYFSETQRNKGNFPGRFSGRQFSNSRSEMNVSTLELGDSALYLCASSDVYEQFFGPGTRLTVL.

This clonotype was observed at least ten times. The CDR3 bases are TGTGCCAGCAGCTTGGGTCCCTGGAACTCGGCTTCGAATGAGCAGTTCTTC. This codes for CASSLGPWNSASNEQFF. The J gene is TRBJ2-1, the V gene TRBV5-6; D call uncertain. This CDR3 is built from 17 residues. Germline CDR1 SGHDT, CDR2 YYEEEE. V was cut by 0 bases and J by 7 bases, with 20 bases left in between.

This clonotype showed up just a few times. This chain uses TRBV6-1 with TRBJ2-7, with D perhaps matching TRBD1 (6 bases). V lost 5 bases, J lost 0 bases, and 14 bases lay in between. CDR1 and CDR2 (germline): MNHNS, SASEGT. The CDR3 extends over 15 amino acids. As DNA, the CDR3 is TGTGCCAGCAGTCGACAGGTTAAGGGCTCCTACGAGCAGTACTTC. This codes for CASSRQVKGSYEQYF.

This chain joins TRBV6-1 and TRBJ2-6; D is possibly TRBD1 or TRBD2 (5 bases each). The CDR3 is 17 amino acids. Trimming took 6 bases from V and 0 from J, leaving 15 bases between them. Germline CDR1 is MNHNS and CDR2 is SASEGT. The CDR3 region is CASRTSGPISGANVLTF. The CDR3 DNA sequence: TGTGCCAGCAGGACATCGGGACCGATCTCTGGGGCCAACGTCCTGACTTTC.

The genes are TRBV12-3 or TRBV12-4 and TRBJ2-1; D might be TRBD1 (5 bases). V lost 8 bases, J lost 10 bases, and 15 bases lay in between. This CDR3 is built from 12 residues. The CDR3 region has the DNA TGTGCCAGCCGCCAGGGTGGGCGAGAGCAGTTCTTC. Residues: CASRQGGREQFF.

This clonotype showed up just a few times. The J gene is TRBJ2-3, the V gene TRBV20-1; D unclear. Trimming removed 3 bases from V and 0 bases from J, with 7 bases in between. Germline V gives CDR1 DFQATT, CDR2 SNEGSKA (reference sequence). This CDR3 contains 13 residues. The CDR3 sequence: CSASQPSTDTQYF. In nucleotides, the CDR3 is TGCAGTGCTAGCCAGCCTAGCACAGATACGCAGTATTTT.

In this sample, this clonotype turned up a few times. The rearrangement links TRBV5-1 to TRBJ2-5; TRBD1 matches at 7 bases. Germline-derived CDR1 and CDR2 are SGHRS and YFSETQ. J gave up 2 bases and V 7 bases, and 5 bases lay outside the gene matches. This CDR3 region has 13 residues. Written as DNA, the CDR3 is TGCGCCAGCGGAATGACAGGGCAAGAGACCCAGTACTTC. This codes for CASGMTGQETQYF. Full variable domain (outside the CDR3, taken from reference TRBV5-1 and TRBJ2-5): KAGVTQTPRYLIKTRGQQVTLSCSPISGHRSVSWYQQTPGQGLQFLFEYFSETQRNKGNFPGRFSGRQFSNSRSEMNVSTLELGDSALYLCASGMTGQETQYFGPGTRLLVL.

The V call is TRBV30, the J call TRBJ1-1; weak D call: TRBD1 (5 bases). V was clipped by 3 bases and J by 3 bases, with 11 bases between them. Germline V lookup: CDR1 GTSNPN, CDR2 SVGIG (reference sequence). This CDR3 contains 13 residues. The CDR3: CAWRTRGDTEAFF. CDR3 bases: TGTGCCTGGAGGACGCGGGGGGACACTGAAGCTTTCTTT.

This clonotype has just a few counts. This rearrangement joins TRBV4-2 to TRBJ2-1, with TRBD2 identical over 8 bases. V shed 4 bases and J 4 bases; nucleotides not matched to a gene: 6. This CDR3 contains 15 residues. Germline V lookup: CDR1 LGHNA, CDR2 YNFKEQ. The CDR3 DNA follows: TGTGCCAGCAGCCTCCGGGAGGGAGGGTACAATGAGCAGTTCTTC. It encodes CASSLREGGYNEQFF.

The rearrangement joins TRBV6-1 to TRBJ2-1; a weak D match, TRBD2 (7 bases). V was pared by 4 bases and J by 2 bases, with 21 bases between. Germline V gene data show CDR1 as MNHNS and CDR2 as SASEGT. The length of the CDR3 is 18 residues. The DNA of the CDR3 is TGTGCCAGCAGTGCATATTCCCCGGGGGCGGGAGCCTACAATGAGCAGTTCTTC. This gives the protein CASSAYSPGAGAYNEQFF.

This clonotype was seen a handful of times. The chain employs TRBV5-1 and TRBJ2-5; 8 positions agree with TRBD1. V gave up 0 bases and J gave up 3 bases; unmatched junction bases: 7. Per germline, CDR1 SGHRS and CDR2 YFSETQ. The CDR3 is 16 residues long. CDR3 nucleotides: TGCGCCAGCAGCTTGGTATCCGGGACAGGAAAAGAGACCCAGTACTTC. This encodes CASSLVSGTGKETQYF. The whole variable domain, remainder taken from reference TRBV5-1 and TRBJ2-5, is KAGVTQTPRYLIKTRGQQVTLSCSPISGHRSVSWYQQTPGQGLQFLFEYFSETQRNKGNFPGRFSGRQFSNSRSEMNVSTLELGDSALYLCASSLVSGTGKETQYFGPGTRLLVL.

The chain recombines TRBV20-1 with TRBJ2-3; D gene ambiguous. The CDR3 is 14 amino acids. V lost 0 bases and J lost 1, with 8 bases in between. Germline assignment: CDR1 DFQATT and CDR2 SNEGSKA (reference sequence). The CDR3 nucleotides are TGCAGTGCTAGAGAAGCACTTCGCACAGATACGCAGTATTTT. Translating it yields CSAREALRTDTQYF.